These 19 T cell receptor beta chains were sequenced from one sample in a study of T cell responses to AZD1222 COVID-19 vaccine. Using immunoSEQ multiplex PCR, the repertoire was profiled, and TCRdb retains in-frame clones only, with some absent. The table has about 150,000 clones, about nine tenths seen once. Sequencing used peripheral blood, obtained on day 0 of AZD1222 vaccination. The receptors stem from an adult in good health.

Remarks on this clone: At one of its ends the junction is not consistent with the germline gene, which may arise from a read error. This chain uses TRBV7-3 with TRBJ1-6; TRBD1 matches 7 bases. The CDR3 has 15 amino acids. CDR1 is SGHTA, CDR2 FQGTGA, per germline. CDR3 region: CASSLNRGFNSPLHF. The CDR3 nucleotides are TGTGCCAGCAGTTTAAACAGGGGATTCAATTCACCCCTCCACTTT.

The J gene is TRBJ2-2, the V gene TRBV5-1, with D perhaps matching TRBD1 (5 bases). The CDR3 runs 13 residues. V was shortened by 6 bases and J by 3 bases, with 9 bases between the two germline ends. Germline lookup yields CDR1 SGHRS and CDR2 YFSETQ. CDR3 region: CASKTGYTGELFF. As DNA, the CDR3 is TGCGCCAGCAAAACAGGATACACCGGGGAGCTGTTTTTT.

V gene TRBV18 combines with J gene TRBJ1-4, with 7 bases identical to TRBD1. CDR3 length: 14 residues. CDR1 is KGHSH and CDR2 is LQKENI in the germline V gene. V lost 4 bases, J lost 4 bases, and 3 bases stayed unmatched. CDR3 nucleotide sequence: TGTGCCAGCTCACTAGGGGGCTTTAATGAAAAACTGTTTTTT. Its protein product is CASSLGGFNEKLFF. The variable domain in full, with the rest retrieved from reference TRBV18 and TRBJ1-4, is NAGVMQNPRHLVRRRGQEARLRCSPMKGHSHVYWYRQLPEEGLKFMVYLQKENIIDESGMPKERFSAEFPKEGPSILRIQQVVRGDSAAYFCASSLGGFNEKLFFGSGTQLSVL.

The table lists this clone with a count of one. V and J are TRBV7-3 and TRBJ2-7; either TRBD1 or TRBD2 may fit D (5 bases each). CDR1 is SGHTA and CDR2 is FQGTGA in the germline V gene. The V gene lost 11 bases and the J gene lost 7 bases, with 12 bases spanning the gap. The CDR3 covers 10 residues. DNA of the CDR3: TGTGCCGGTCTTTGGGGGGAGCAGTACTTC. It yields the protein CAGLWGEQYF.

The V gene is TRBV11-2, the J gene TRBJ1-6; 8 bases agree with TRBD1. CDR1 is SGHAT and CDR2 is FQNNGV in the germline V gene. The V and J ends lost 4 bases and 6 bases, in that order; junction bases with no gene match: 11. This CDR3 spans 17 amino acids. In DNA, the CDR3 is TGTGCCAGCAGCTCACGGACAGGGCCCCCCTTTAATTCACCCCTCCACTTT. Its protein is CASSSRTGPPFNSPLHF.

The chain recombines TRBV9 with TRBJ1-1; a possible D gene is TRBD1 (5 bases). Germline V gene lookup returns CDR1 SGDLS and CDR2 YYNGEE. V was cut by 4 bases and J by 0 bases, with 13 bases left in between. The CDR3 loop spans 15 amino acids. As DNA, the CDR3 is TGTGCCAGCAGCCTCCGCGGGACGGTGAACACTGAAGCTTTCTTT. Its translation: CASSLRGTVNTEAFF.

The chain employs TRBV25-1 and TRBJ2-7; weak D call: TRBD2 (5 bases). The germline gives CDR1 MGHDK, CDR2 SYGVNS. Trimming left V 5 bases short and J 0 bases short, with 11 bases between. The CDR3 spans 14 residues. CDR3: CASSLIEGSYEQYF. The CDR3 DNA sequence: TGTGCCAGCAGTCTTATTGAGGGCTCCTACGAGCAGTACTTC.

The J gene is TRBJ1-2, the V gene TRBV7-2, with D unresolved. The germline V gene has CDR1 SGHTA and CDR2 FQGNSA. This CDR3 is 13 amino acids long. Trimming removed 2 bases at V and 4 bases at J, with 8 bases between. CDR3 residues: CASSLNPTYGYTF. The CDR3 bases are TGTGCCAGCAGCTTAAACCCGACCTATGGCTACACCTTC.

This rearrangement joins TRBV6-5 to TRBJ1-5; D remains unclear. CDR1 and CDR2 from the germline V gene are MNHEY and SVGAGI. With 8 bases removed from V and 6 bases from J, the gap between germline ends came to 20 bases. The CDR3 is 15 amino acids. The CDR3 DNA reads TGTGCCAGCCGAACACACCAACCTATGGGTCAGCCCCAGCATTTT. Its translation: CASRTHQPMGQPQHF.

The CDR3 DNA follows: TGTGCCAGCAGTTACTCAGGGCCAAGCGGGCAGCCCCAGCATTTT. Residues: CASSYSGPSGQPQHF. The V and J genes are TRBV6-5 and TRBJ1-5; D uncertain. With 0 bases removed from V and 7 bases from J, the gap between germline ends came to 13 bases. Germline V lookup: CDR1 MNHEY, CDR2 SVGAGI. This CDR3 spans 15 amino acids.

V and J are TRBV9 and TRBJ1-1; 10 bases line up with TRBD1. This CDR3 contains 15 residues. The J segment lost 5 bases and the V segment lost 7 bases, leaving 11 bases of the junction unmatched. The V gene's germline CDR1 is SGDLS and CDR2 YYNGEE. CDR3 coding DNA: TGTGCCAGCGAAACTTGGACAGGGGGAAATACTGAAGCTTTCTTT. Translating it yields CASETWTGGNTEAFF.

The V gene is TRBV5-4, the J gene TRBJ1-3; D may be TRBD1 (5 bases). V was trimmed by 3 bases and J by 2 bases, leaving 12 bases between them. The V gene's germline CDR1 is SGHNT and CDR2 YYREEE (reference sequence). The CDR3 has 15 amino acids. CDR3 amino acids: CASSSKTEAGNTIYF. The CDR3 DNA sequence: TGTGCCAGCAGCTCCAAGACAGAGGCTGGAAACACCATATATTTT.

The V gene is TRBV6-6, the J gene TRBJ2-1; 14 nucleotides match TRBD2. Trimming cost V 6 bases and J 7 bases; bases outside gene matches: 2. Germline CDR1 MNHNY, CDR2 SVGAGI (reference sequence). CDR3 length equals 14 residues. The CDR3 reads CASRGLAGVNEQFF. The CDR3 coding sequence is TGTGCCAGCAGGGGACTAGCGGGAGTGAATGAGCAGTTCTTC.

The V call is TRBV28, the J call TRBJ1-2; 7 nucleotides line up with TRBD1. V trimming: 4 bases; J trimming: 5 bases; junction bases outside the gene matches: 16. CDR3 length: 17 amino acids. CDR1 and CDR2 (germline): MDHEN, SYDVKM. The CDR3 sequence is CASSSSGRGGLGYGYTF. In DNA form, the CDR3 reads TGTGCCAGCAGTTCTAGCGGCAGGGGGGGCCTAGGTTATGGCTACACCTTC.

The rearrangement joins TRBV7-9 to TRBJ1-5; the D is unclear. Looked up from germline, CDR1 is SEHNR and CDR2 is FQNEAQ (reference sequence). Trimming took 0 bases from V and 4 from J, leaving 7 bases between them. The CDR3 spans 14 residues. The CDR3 loop is CASSLAGRNQPQHF. The CDR3 DNA reads TGTGCCAGCAGCTTAGCCGGGAGAAATCAGCCCCAGCATTTT.

The chain recombines TRBV30 with TRBJ2-7; TRBD1 agrees at 8 bases. The CDR3 consists of 16 residues. Germline loops: CDR1 GTSNPN, CDR2 SVGIG (reference sequence). V lost 0 bases, J lost 0 bases, and 7 bases stayed unmatched. The CDR3 nucleotides are TGTGCCTGGAGTGTATACCCGACAGGGGACTCCTACGAGCAGTACTTC. Protein product: CAWSVYPTGDSYEQYF.

This chain connects TRBV15 to TRBJ1-5; maybe TRBD1 (5 bases). V lost 8 bases to trimming and J lost 6 bases, with 20 bases between them. The length of the CDR3 is 15 residues. The germline V gene encodes CDR1 LNHNV and CDR2 YYDKDF (reference sequence). Written as DNA, the CDR3 is TGTGCCACCGGGGACGGAAGTCTCGTCGGTCAGCCCCAGCATTTT. It specifies CATGDGSLVGQPQHF. The complete variable domain, with remaining parts taken from reference TRBV15 and TRBJ1-5, reads DAMVIQNPRYQVTQFGKPVTLSCSQTLNHNVMYWYQQKSSQAPKLLFHYYDKDFNNEADTPDNFQSRRPNTSFCFLDIRSPGLGDTAMYLCATGDGSLVGQPQHFGDGTRLSIL.

This clone appeared once. The chain links TRBV7-9 to TRBJ1-6; D not certain. Germline CDR1 reads SEHNR; CDR2 reads FQNEAQ (reference sequence). The V end was cut by 5 bases, the J end by 10 bases, with 15 bases between. The CDR3 has 14 residues. Here the CDR3 reads CASSLGPGQSPLHF. The DNA for the CDR3 is TGTGCCAGCAGCCTGGGCCCAGGTCAGTCACCCCTCCACTTT. The full variable domain, in which reference TRBV7-9 and TRBJ1-6 provide the parts outside the CDR3, is DTGVSQNPRHKITKRGQNVTFRCDPISEHNRLYWYRQTLGQGPEFLTYFQNEAQLEKSRLLSDRFSAERPKGSFSTLEIQRTEQGDSAMYLCASSLGPGQSPLHFGNGTRLTVT.

The genes are TRBV4-2 and TRBJ1-5, with a weak D call TRBD1 (5 bases). Trimming shortened V by 3 bases and J by 2 bases, and 14 bases separated the two germline ends. The CDR3 is made up of 16 amino acids. Germline V lookup: CDR1 LGHNA, CDR2 YNFKEQ. In DNA, the CDR3 is TGTGCCAGCAGCCACGAAGGGGCGCGTGGCAATCAGCCCCAGCATTTT. Translation gives CASSHEGARGNQPQHF.